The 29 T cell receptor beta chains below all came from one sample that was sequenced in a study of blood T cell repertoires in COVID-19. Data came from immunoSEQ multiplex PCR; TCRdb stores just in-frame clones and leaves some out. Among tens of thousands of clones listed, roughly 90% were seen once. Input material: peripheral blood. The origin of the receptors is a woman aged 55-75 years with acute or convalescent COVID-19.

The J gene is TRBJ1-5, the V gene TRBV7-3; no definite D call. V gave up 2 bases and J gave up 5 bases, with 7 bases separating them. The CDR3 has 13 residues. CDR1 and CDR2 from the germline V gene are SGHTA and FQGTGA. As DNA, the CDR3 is TGTGCCAGCAGCTTAGGGCCCGATCAGCCCCAGCATTTT. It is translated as CASSLGPDQPQHF.

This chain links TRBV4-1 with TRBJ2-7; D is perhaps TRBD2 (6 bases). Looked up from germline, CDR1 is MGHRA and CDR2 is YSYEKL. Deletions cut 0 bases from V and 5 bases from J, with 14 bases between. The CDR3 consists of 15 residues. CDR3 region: CASSQDFRQRDEQYV. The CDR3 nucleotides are TGCGCCAGCAGCCAAGATTTCAGGCAGCGGGACGAGCAGTACGTC.

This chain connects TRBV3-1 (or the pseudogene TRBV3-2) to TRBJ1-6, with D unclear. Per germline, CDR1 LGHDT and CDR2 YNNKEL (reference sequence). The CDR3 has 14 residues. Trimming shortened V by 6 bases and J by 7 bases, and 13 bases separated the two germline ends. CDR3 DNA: TGTGCCAGCAGTCCACGGAGTCTGAATTCACCCCTCCACTTT. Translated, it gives CASSPRSLNSPLHF.

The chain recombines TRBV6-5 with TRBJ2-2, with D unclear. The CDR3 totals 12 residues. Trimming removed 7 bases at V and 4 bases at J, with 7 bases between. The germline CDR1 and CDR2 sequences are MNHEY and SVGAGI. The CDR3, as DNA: TGTGCCAGCACTAGGAGCACCGGGGAGCTGTTTTTT. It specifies CASTRSTGELFF.

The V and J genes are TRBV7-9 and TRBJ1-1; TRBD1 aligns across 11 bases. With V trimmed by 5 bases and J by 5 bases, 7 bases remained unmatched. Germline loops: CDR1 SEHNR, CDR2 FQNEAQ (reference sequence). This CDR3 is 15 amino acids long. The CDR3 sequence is CASSMGQGEYTEAFF. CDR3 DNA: TGTGCCAGCAGCATGGGACAGGGGGAATATACTGAAGCTTTCTTT.

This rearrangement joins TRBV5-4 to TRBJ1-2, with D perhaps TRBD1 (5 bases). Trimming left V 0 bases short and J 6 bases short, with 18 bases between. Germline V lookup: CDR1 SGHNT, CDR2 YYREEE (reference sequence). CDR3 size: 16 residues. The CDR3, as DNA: TGTGCCAGCAGCTTGGCCGGGGAGGGGAGTTTAAATGGCTACACCTTC. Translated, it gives CASSLAGEGSLNGYTF.

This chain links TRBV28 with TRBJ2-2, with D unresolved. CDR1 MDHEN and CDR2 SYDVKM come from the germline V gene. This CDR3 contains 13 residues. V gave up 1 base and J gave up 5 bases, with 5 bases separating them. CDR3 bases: TGTGCCAGCAGTTTATCTGTGACCGGGGAGCTGTTTTTT. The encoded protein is CASSLSVTGELFF.

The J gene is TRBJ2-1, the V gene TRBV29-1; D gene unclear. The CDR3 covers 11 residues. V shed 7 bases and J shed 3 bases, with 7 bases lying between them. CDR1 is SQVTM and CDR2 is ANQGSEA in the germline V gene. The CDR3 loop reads CSGAYYNEQFF. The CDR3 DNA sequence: TGCAGCGGCGCTTACTACAATGAGCAGTTCTTC.

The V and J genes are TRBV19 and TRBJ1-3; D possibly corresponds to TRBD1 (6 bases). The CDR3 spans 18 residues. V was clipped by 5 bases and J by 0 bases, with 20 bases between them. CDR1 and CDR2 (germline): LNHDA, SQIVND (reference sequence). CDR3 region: CASSASGQSLLSGNTIYF. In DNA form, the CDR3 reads TGTGCCAGTAGTGCCTCTGGACAGTCCCTTCTCTCTGGAAACACCATATATTTT.

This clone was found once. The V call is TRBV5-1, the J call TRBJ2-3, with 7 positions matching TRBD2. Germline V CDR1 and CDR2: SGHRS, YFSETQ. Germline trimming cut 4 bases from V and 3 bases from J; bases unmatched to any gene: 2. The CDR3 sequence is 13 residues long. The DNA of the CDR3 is TGCGCCAGCAGCCGAGCGGGGACAGATACGCAGTATTTT. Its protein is CASSRAGTDTQYF.

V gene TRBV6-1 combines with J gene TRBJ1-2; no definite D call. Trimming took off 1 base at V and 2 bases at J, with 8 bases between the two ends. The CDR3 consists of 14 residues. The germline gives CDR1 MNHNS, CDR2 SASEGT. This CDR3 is CASSEGTGNYGYTF. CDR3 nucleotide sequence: TGTGCCAGCAGTGAAGGGACGGGGAACTATGGCTACACCTTC.

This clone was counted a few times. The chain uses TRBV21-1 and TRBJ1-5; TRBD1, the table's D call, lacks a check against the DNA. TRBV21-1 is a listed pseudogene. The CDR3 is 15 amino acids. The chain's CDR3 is CASSKEQGGNQPQHF. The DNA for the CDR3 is TGTGCCAGCAGCAAAGAGCAGGGTGGGAATCAGCCCCAGCATTTT.

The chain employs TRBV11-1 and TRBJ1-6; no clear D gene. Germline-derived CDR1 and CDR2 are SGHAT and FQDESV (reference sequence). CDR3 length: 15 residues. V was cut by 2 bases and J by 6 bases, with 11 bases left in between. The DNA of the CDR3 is TGTGCCAGCAGCTTATCGAGGGTTGGTAATTCACCCCTCCACTTT. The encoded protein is CASSLSRVGNSPLHF.

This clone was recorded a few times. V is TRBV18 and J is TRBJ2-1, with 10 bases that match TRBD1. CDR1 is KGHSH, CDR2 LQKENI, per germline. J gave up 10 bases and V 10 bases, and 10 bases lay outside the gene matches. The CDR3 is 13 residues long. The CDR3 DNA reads TGTGCCACCCCGGGGACAGGGGTTGGCGAGCAGTTCTTC. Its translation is CATPGTGVGEQFF.

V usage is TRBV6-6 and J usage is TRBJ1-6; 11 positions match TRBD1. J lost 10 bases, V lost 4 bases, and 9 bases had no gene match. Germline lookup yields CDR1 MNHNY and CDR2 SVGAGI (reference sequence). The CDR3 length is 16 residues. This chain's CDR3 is CASSSHGTGGRSPLHF. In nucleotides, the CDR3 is TGTGCCAGCAGTTCCCATGGGACAGGGGGGAGGTCACCCCTCCACTTT.

The CDR3 DNA reads TGTGCCAGTAGTACGGACTCGGACAGTGCCGAAAAACTGTTTTTT. Amino acid sequence: CASSTDSDSAEKLFF. The chain has TRBV19 and TRBJ1-4; a weak D match, TRBD1 (6 bases). Germline CDR1 and CDR2: LNHDA and SQIVND (reference sequence). The CDR3 loop spans 15 amino acids. The V gene lost 4 bases and the J gene lost 8 bases, with 17 bases spanning the gap.

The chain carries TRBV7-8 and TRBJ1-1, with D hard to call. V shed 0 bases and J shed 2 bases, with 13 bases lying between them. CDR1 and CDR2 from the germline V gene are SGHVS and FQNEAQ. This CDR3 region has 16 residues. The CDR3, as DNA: TGTGCCAGCAGCTTAGCGGGCCTACAAATCAACACTGAAGCTTTCTTT. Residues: CASSLAGLQINTEAFF.

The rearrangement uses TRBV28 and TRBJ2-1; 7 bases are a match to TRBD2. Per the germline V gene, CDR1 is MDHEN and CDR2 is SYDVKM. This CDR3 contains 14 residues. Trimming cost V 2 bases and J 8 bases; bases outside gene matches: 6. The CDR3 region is CASSLRRAGDEQFF. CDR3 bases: TGTGCCAGCAGTTTAAGGCGGGCGGGGGATGAGCAGTTCTTC.

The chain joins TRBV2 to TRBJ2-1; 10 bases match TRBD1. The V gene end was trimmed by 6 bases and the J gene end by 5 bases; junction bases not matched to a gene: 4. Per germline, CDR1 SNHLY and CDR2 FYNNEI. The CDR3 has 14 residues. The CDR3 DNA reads TGTGCCAGCAGATGGACAGGGGGGGACAATGAGCAGTTCTTC. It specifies CASRWTGGDNEQFF.

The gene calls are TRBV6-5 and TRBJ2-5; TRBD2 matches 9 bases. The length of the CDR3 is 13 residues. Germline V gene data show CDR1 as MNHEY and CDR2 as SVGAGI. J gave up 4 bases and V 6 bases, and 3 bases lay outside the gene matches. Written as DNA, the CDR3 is TGTGCCAGCAGAACACTAGCGGGAGAGACCCAGTACTTC. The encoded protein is CASRTLAGETQYF.

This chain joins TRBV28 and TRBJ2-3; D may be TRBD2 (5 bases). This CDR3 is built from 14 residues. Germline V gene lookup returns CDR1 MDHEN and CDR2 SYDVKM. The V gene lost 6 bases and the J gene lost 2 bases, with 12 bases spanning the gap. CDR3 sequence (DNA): TGTGCCAGCAGCGCCCCGGGATTCACAGATACGCAGTATTTT. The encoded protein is CASSAPGFTDTQYF.

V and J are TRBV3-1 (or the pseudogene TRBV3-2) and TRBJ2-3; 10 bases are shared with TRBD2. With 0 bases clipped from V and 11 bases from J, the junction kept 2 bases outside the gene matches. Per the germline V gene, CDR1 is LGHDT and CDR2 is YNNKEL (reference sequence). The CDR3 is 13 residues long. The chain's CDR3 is CASSQEVAGGQYF. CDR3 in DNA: TGTGCCAGCAGCCAAGAGGTAGCGGGAGGGCAGTATTTT.

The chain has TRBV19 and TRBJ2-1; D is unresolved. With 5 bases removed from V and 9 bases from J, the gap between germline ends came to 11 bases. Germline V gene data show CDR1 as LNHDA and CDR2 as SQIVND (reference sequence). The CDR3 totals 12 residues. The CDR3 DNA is TGTGCCAGTAGTTCTGATCGAGGTGAGCAGTTCTTC. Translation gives CASSSDRGEQFF.

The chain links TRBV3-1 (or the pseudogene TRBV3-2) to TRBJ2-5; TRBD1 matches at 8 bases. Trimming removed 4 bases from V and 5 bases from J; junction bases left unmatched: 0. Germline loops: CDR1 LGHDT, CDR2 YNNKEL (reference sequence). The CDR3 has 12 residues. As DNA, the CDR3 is TGTGCCAGCAGCCGACAGGGGGAGACCCAGTACTTC. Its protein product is CASSRQGETQYF.

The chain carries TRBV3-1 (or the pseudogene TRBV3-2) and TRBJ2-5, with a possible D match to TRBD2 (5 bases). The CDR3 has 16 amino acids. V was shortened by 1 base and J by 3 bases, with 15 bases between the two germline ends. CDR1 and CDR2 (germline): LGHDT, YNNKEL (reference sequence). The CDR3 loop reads CASSQGSPPREETQYF. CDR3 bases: TGTGCCAGCAGCCAAGGGTCCCCTCCGAGGGAAGAGACCCAGTACTTC.

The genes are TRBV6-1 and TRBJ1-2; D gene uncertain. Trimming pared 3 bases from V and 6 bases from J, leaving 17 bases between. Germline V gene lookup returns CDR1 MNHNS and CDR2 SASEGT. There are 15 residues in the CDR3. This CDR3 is CASSEDYWGINGYTF. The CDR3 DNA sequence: TGTGCCAGCAGTGAGGACTACTGGGGAATCAATGGCTACACCTTC.

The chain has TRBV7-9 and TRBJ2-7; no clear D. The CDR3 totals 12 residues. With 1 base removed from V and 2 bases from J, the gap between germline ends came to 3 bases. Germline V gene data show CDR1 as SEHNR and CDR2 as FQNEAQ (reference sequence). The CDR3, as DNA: TGTGCCAGCAGCTTAGTAGCCTACGAGCAGTACGTC. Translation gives CASSLVAYEQYV.

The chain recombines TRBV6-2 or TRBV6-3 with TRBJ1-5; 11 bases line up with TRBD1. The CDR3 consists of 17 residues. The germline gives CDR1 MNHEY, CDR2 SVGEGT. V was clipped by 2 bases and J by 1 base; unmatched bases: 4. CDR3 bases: TGTGCCAGCAGTTACGGGACAGGGGGGTTGAGCAATCAGCCCCAGCATTTT. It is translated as CASSYGTGGLSNQPQHF.

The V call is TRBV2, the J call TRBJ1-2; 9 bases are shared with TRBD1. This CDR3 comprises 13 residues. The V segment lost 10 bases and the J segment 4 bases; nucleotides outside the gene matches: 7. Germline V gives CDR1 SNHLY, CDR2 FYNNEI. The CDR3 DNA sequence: TGTGCCACCTCGGGACAGGGCTTCTATGGCTACACCTTC. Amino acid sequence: CATSGQGFYGYTF.